These 16 T cell receptor beta chains share one sample of origin, sequenced in a study of OX40 agonist ivuxolimab in advanced cancers. Sequenced by immunoSEQ multiplex PCR; TCRdb stores in-frame clones only, minus some. The table lists more than 45,000 clones, 82% of them singletons. Here the sequenced sample was CD4+ or CD8+ T cells sorted from blood, taken in a trial of the OX40 agonist ivuxolimab. Source of these receptors: an adult with an advanced solid tumor such as melanoma, head and neck, liver or kidney cancer.

As concerns this clone: The junction shows a germline mismatch at one end, possibly a read error. The chain links TRBV11-2 to TRBJ2-2, with TRBD2 matching 7 bases. The CDR3 is made up of 15 amino acids. The germline V gene encodes CDR1 SGHAT and CDR2 FQNNGV. The CDR3 DNA reads as TGTGCCAGCAGCTTAAGCGGGACGAACGCCGGGGAGCTGTTTTTT. It specifies CASSLSGTNAGELFF.

The chain combines TRBV4-2 with TRBJ2-2, with D tentatively TRBD2 (6 bases). CDR1 and CDR2 (germline): LGHNA, YNFKEQ. The CDR3 is 16 residues long. The ends were cut back, 0 bases at V and 4 bases at J, with 12 bases in the middle. The chain's CDR3 is CASSQETSPPTGELFF. The CDR3 nucleotides are TGTGCCAGCAGCCAAGAAACTAGCCCACCCACCGGGGAGCTGTTTTTT.

The rearrangement links TRBV5-6 to TRBJ2-3; 8 bases line up with TRBD2. This CDR3 has 13 amino acids. With 1 base clipped from V and 6 bases from J, the junction kept 1 base outside the gene matches. The germline CDR1 and CDR2 sequences are SGHDT and YYEEEE. CDR3 residues: CASSLLAGDTQYF. The CDR3 DNA reads TGTGCCAGCAGCTTGCTAGCGGGTGATACGCAGTATTTT.

The V call is TRBV5-6, the J call TRBJ2-3; 8 bases align to TRBD2. Trimming at V came to 2 bases and at J to 0 bases, leaving 2 bases not matched to a gene. The length of the CDR3 is 15 residues. The germline gives CDR1 SGHDT, CDR2 YYEEEE. The CDR3 spells CASSLSSGSTDTQYF. For the CDR3, the DNA is TGTGCCAGCAGCTTATCTAGCGGGAGCACAGATACGCAGTATTTT. The full variable domain, with the rest looked up from reference TRBV5-6 and TRBJ2-3, is DAGVTQSPTHLIKTRGQQVTLRCSPKSGHDTVSWYQQALGQGPQFIFQYYEEEERQRGNFPDRFSGHQFPNYSSELNVNALLLGDSALYLCASSLSSGSTDTQYFGPGTRLTVL.

The V and J genes are TRBV27 and TRBJ1-1; tentative D call: TRBD1 (5 bases). CDR1 and CDR2 from the germline V gene are MNHEY and SMNVEV (reference sequence). Trimming removed 3 bases at V and 2 bases at J, with 19 bases between. This CDR3 region has 17 residues. The CDR3 bases are TGTGCCAGCAGTTTGAGGGGCAGGGTGGGAAGAAACACTGAAGCTTTCTTT. Protein product: CASSLRGRVGRNTEAFF.

The chain recombines TRBV30 with TRBJ2-6; the D is unclear. The V gene's germline CDR1 is GTSNPN and CDR2 SVGIG (reference sequence). The CDR3 consists of 14 residues. V lost 2 bases to trimming and J lost 4 bases, with 9 bases between them. Here the CDR3 DNA reads TGTGCCTGGAGTCAAGGACGGGGGGCCAACGTCCTGACTTTC. Translation: CAWSQGRGANVLTF. Complete variable domain (other parts from reference TRBV30 and TRBJ2-6): SQTIHQWPATLVQPVGSPLSLECTVEGTSNPNLYWYRQAAGRGLQLLFYSVGIGQISSEVPQNLSASRPQDRQFILSSKKLLLSDSGFYLCAWSQGRGANVLTFGAGSRLTVL.

DNA of the CDR3: TGTGCCACCCAAACCCAGGGGGGGGCCGCTGGCTACACCTTC. Translation: CATQTQGGAAGYTF. The chain uses TRBV2 and TRBJ1-2; 7 nucleotides line up with TRBD1. Germline V CDR1 and CDR2: SNHLY, FYNNEI. The ends lost 10 bases at V and 7 bases at J; junction bases unmatched: 15. There are 14 residues in the CDR3.

The V call is TRBV11-2, the J call TRBJ2-2, with 7 bases that match TRBD1. Germline CDR1 and CDR2: SGHAT and FQNNGV. The CDR3 is 15 residues long. With 5 bases clipped from V and 2 bases from J, the junction kept 5 bases outside the gene matches. The CDR3 spells CASSRQGPNTGELFF. The CDR3 coding sequence is TGTGCCAGCAGCCGACAGGGCCCAAACACCGGGGAGCTGTTTTTT.

This clone showed up just a few times. The chain recombines TRBV11-3 with TRBJ2-2; tentatively, D is TRBD1 or TRBD2 (5 bases each). The CDR3 contains 16 residues. Trimming pared 2 bases from V and 0 bases from J, leaving 10 bases between. The germline gives CDR1 SGHNT, CDR2 YENEEA. The CDR3 region is CASSLTWGTNTGELFF. In DNA, the CDR3 is TGTGCCAGCAGCTTAACTTGGGGGACGAACACCGGGGAGCTGTTTTTT.

J is TRBJ2-4 and V is TRBV19, with D unclear. The CDR3 sequence is 15 residues long. Germline V gives CDR1 LNHDA, CDR2 SQIVND (reference sequence). Trimming pared 5 bases from V and 5 bases from J, leaving 16 bases between. The CDR3: CASSEGRWGQNIQYF. For the CDR3, the DNA is TGTGCCAGTAGTGAAGGGCGTTGGGGTCAAAACATTCAGTACTTC. Drawing the rest from reference TRBV19 and TRBJ2-4, the complete variable domain is DGGITQSPKYLFRKEGQNVTLSCEQNLNHDAMYWYRQDPGQGLRLIYYSQIVNDFQKGDIAEGYSVSREKKESFPLTVTSAQKNPTAFYLCASSEGRWGQNIQYFGAGTRLSVL.

This clone has just one count. As DNA, the CDR3 is TGTGCCAGCAGTTCCGGAGGGGTGGATAGGGGGCGGAACGAGCAGTACTTC. Its translation: CASSSGGVDRGRNEQYF. V usage is TRBV11-2 and J usage is TRBJ2-7, with TRBD1 as a possible D gene (7 bases). Germline V lookup: CDR1 SGHAT, CDR2 FQNNGV. The CDR3 covers 17 residues. V dropped 6 bases and J dropped 5 bases, with 26 bases sitting between them.

The rearrangement uses TRBV5-1 and TRBJ2-3; 8 positions match TRBD2. The ends lost 3 bases at V and 4 bases at J; junction bases unmatched: 4. The CDR3 has 14 amino acids. Germline CDR1 and CDR2: SGHRS and YFSETQ. CDR3 amino acids: CASSSSGGSDTQYF. DNA of the CDR3: TGCGCCAGCAGCTCCAGCGGGGGCTCAGATACGCAGTATTTT. Full variable domain (missing parts from reference TRBV5-1 and TRBJ2-3): KAGVTQTPRYLIKTRGQQVTLSCSPISGHRSVSWYQQTPGQGLQFLFEYFSETQRNKGNFPGRFSGRQFSNSRSEMNVSTLELGDSALYLCASSSSGGSDTQYFGPGTRLTVL.

V is TRBV29-1 and J is TRBJ1-6, with 7 bases aligning to TRBD1. Germline V gene lookup returns CDR1 SQVTM and CDR2 ANQGSEA. Trimming at V came to 7 bases and at J to 2 bases, leaving 5 bases not matched to a gene. This CDR3 comprises 14 residues. The CDR3 loop reads CSAQTGTYNSPLHF. The CDR3 DNA is TGCAGCGCACAGACAGGGACCTATAATTCACCCCTCCACTTT.

This clone was observed once. V gene TRBV18 combines with J gene TRBJ2-4; D tentatively reads TRBD1 or TRBD2 (5 bases each). From germline, CDR1 is KGHSH and CDR2 LQKENI. Trimming cost V 0 bases and J 0 bases, with 12 bases left between them. CDR3 size: 17 residues. The CDR3 coding sequence is TGTGCCAGCTCACCACCTTGGGGGAAACTAGCCAAAAACATTCAGTACTTC. Translation gives CASSPPWGKLAKNIQYF.

Only a few counts were recorded for this clone. This chain connects TRBV19 to TRBJ1-1, with D perhaps TRBD1 (5 bases). Trimming took 3 bases from V and 3 from J, leaving 8 bases between them. This CDR3 has 13 amino acids. Germline assignment: CDR1 LNHDA and CDR2 SQIVND (reference sequence). The CDR3 sequence is CASSMGRDTEAFF. The CDR3 coding sequence is TGTGCCAGTAGTATGGGCAGGGACACTGAAGCTTTCTTT.

About this clone itself: Other DNA sequences in this specimen translate into the identical CDR3. The chain carries TRBV18 and TRBJ1-3, with D unresolved. CDR1 and CDR2 from the germline V gene are KGHSH and LQKENI. The V and J ends lost 3 bases and 0 bases respectively, with 12 bases between them. The CDR3 is made up of 16 amino acids. The CDR3: CASSPRGSGSGNTIYF. The DNA of the CDR3 is TGTGCCAGCTCACCCAGAGGGTCGGGCTCTGGAAACACCATATATTTT.